Following are 24 T cell receptor beta chains from one sample sequenced in a study of blood T cell repertoires in COVID-19. The protocol was immunoSEQ multiplex PCR, while the TCRdb copy is restricted to in-frame clones and leaves out a portion. The data contain roughly 49,000 clones, about four fifths of them singletons. The material sequenced was peripheral blood. These receptors were obtained from a woman older than 75 with acute or convalescent COVID-19.

This chain links TRBV7-8 with TRBJ1-1; the D gene is possibly TRBD1 (5 bases). From germline, CDR1 is SGHVS and CDR2 FQNEAQ. V was trimmed by 1 base and J by 0 bases, leaving 12 bases between them. The CDR3 has 16 amino acids. CDR3 coding DNA: TGTGCCAGCAGCTTAGATTTCGGGGGGTTGAACACTGAAGCTTTCTTT. It codes for CASSLDFGGLNTEAFF.

DNA of the CDR3: TGTGCCAGCAGCCGACAGGACTATGGCTACACCTTC. Residues: CASSRQDYGYTF. This rearrangement joins TRBV14 to TRBJ1-2; weak D call: TRBD1 (6 bases). The V and J ends lost 4 bases and 3 bases respectively, with 6 bases between them. This CDR3 contains 12 residues. From germline, CDR1 is SGHDN and CDR2 FVKESK.

The J gene is TRBJ2-1, the V gene TRBV2; D is possibly TRBD2 (5 bases). This CDR3 contains 13 residues. The V end lost 4 bases, the J end lost 9 bases, and 13 bases lay between the germline ends. Germline V lookup: CDR1 SNHLY, CDR2 FYNNEI. The DNA of the CDR3 is TGTGCCAGCAGTGTAAGAGGGTATGGTGAGCAGTTCTTC. Residues: CASSVRGYGEQFF.

The chain couples TRBV7-2 to TRBJ2-2; TRBD2 matches 14 bases. CDR1 SGHTA and CDR2 FQGNSA come from the germline V gene. CDR3 length: 16 residues. J gave up 6 bases and V 6 bases, and 6 bases lay outside the gene matches. The CDR3 region is CASSRMTSGGAGELFF. CDR3 bases: TGTGCCAGCAGTCGAATGACTAGCGGGGGGGCCGGGGAGCTGTTTTTT.

The chain employs TRBV5-1 and TRBJ2-3, with TRBD2 matching over 7 bases. Germline assignment: CDR1 SGHRS and CDR2 YFSETQ. CDR3 length: 15 amino acids. With V trimmed by 5 bases and J by 0 bases, 6 bases remained unmatched. The CDR3 bases are TGCGCCAGCAGATACCGGGGGGAGAGCACAGATACGCAGTATTTT. It is translated as CASRYRGESTDTQYF.

The chain is built from TRBV5-4 and TRBJ1-6; D is uncertain. The CDR3 covers 15 residues. Germline V gene lookup returns CDR1 SGHNT and CDR2 YYREEE (reference sequence). Trimming cost V 4 bases and J 6 bases, with 14 bases left between them. CDR3 amino acids: CASSRDGIPNSPLHF. The CDR3, as DNA: TGTGCCAGCAGCCGGGATGGGATACCTAATTCACCCCTCCACTTT. The variable domain in full, with the rest retrieved from reference TRBV5-4 and TRBJ1-6, is ETGVTQSPTHLIKTRGQQVTLRCSSQSGHNTVSWYQQALGQGPQFIFQYYREEENGRGNFPPRFSGLQFPNYSSELNVNALELDDSALYLCASSRDGIPNSPLHFGNGTRLTVT.

In DNA, the CDR3 is TGTGCCAGCAGCCAAACCGTGGACAGGCCAAACTATGGCTACACCTTC. Encoded protein: CASSQTVDRPNYGYTF. The chain couples TRBV7-9 to TRBJ1-2; 7 nucleotides align to TRBD1. CDR3 length: 16 residues. The ends lost 5 bases at V and 2 bases at J; junction bases unmatched: 11. Germline V lookup: CDR1 SEHNR, CDR2 FQNEAQ (reference sequence).

The CDR3 DNA reads TGTGCCAGCAGCTTAGTTCGGGCTAGCGGGGTCGAGCAGTACTTC. Translating it yields CASSLVRASGVEQYF. The chain employs TRBV11-2 and TRBJ2-7; 9 bases align to TRBD2. The CDR3 covers 15 residues. Germline values: CDR1 SGHAT, CDR2 FQNNGV. V lost 1 base, J lost 6 bases, and 7 bases stayed unmatched. The full variable domain, with the rest looked up from reference TRBV11-2 and TRBJ2-7, is EAGVAQSPRYKIIEKRQSVAFWCNPISGHATLYWYQQILGQGPKLLIQFQNNGVVDDSQLPKDRFSAERLKGVDSTLKIQPAKLEDSAVYLCASSLVRASGVEQYFGPGTRLTVT.

This clone was seen a few times. V is TRBV30 and J is TRBJ2-7; the D is unclear. The CDR3 consists of 12 residues. The germline V gene encodes CDR1 GTSNPN and CDR2 SVGIG (reference sequence). The V end was cut by 1 base, the J end by 4 bases, with 8 bases between. CDR3 region: CAWSAGVYEQYF. In nucleotides, the CDR3 is TGTGCCTGGAGTGCTGGAGTTTACGAGCAGTACTTC.

In its sample, this clone was seen once. The chain has TRBV20-1 and TRBJ2-7; TRBD2 aligns across 13 bases. Germline V gene sequence: CDR1 DFQATT, CDR2 SNEGSKA (reference sequence). Trimming removed 5 bases from V and 4 bases from J; junction bases left unmatched: 14. The CDR3 spans 17 residues. CDR3 residues: CSAGAATTSGGVYEQYF. CDR3 nucleotide sequence: TGCAGTGCTGGTGCCGCCACAACTAGCGGGGGGGTATACGAGCAGTACTTC.

The chain recombines TRBV5-1 with TRBJ1-3; D is undetermined. The germline V gene encodes CDR1 SGHRS and CDR2 YFSETQ. The V end was cut by 4 bases, the J end by 6 bases, with 11 bases between. The CDR3 loop spans 13 amino acids. CDR3 loop: CASSGGIENTIYF. In nucleotides, the CDR3 is TGCGCCAGCAGCGGAGGGATTGAAAACACCATATATTTT.

The chain employs TRBV5-1 and TRBJ1-4; D not certain. Between the trimmed V and J ends, which lost 2 bases and 3 bases, there was a span of 14 bases. CDR3 size: 16 residues. CDR1 and CDR2 (germline): SGHRS, YFSETQ. CDR3 in DNA: TGCGCCAGCAGCTTCGACGGGGTGTCGGCTAATGAAAAACTGTTTTTT. Its translation: CASSFDGVSANEKLFF. Based on the CDR3 plus reference TRBV5-1 and TRBJ1-4, the full variable domain is KAGVTQTPRYLIKTRGQQVTLSCSPISGHRSVSWYQQTPGQGLQFLFEYFSETQRNKGNFPGRFSGRQFSNSRSEMNVSTLELGDSALYLCASSFDGVSANEKLFFGSGTQLSVL.

The V and J genes are TRBV6-5 and TRBJ1-3; D is possibly TRBD1 (6 bases). Per germline, CDR1 MNHEY and CDR2 SVGAGI. CDR3 length: 12 residues. Trimming shortened V by 10 bases and J by 3 bases, and 10 bases separated the two germline ends. For the CDR3, the DNA is TGTGCCACACAGGGATTTGGAAACACCATATATTTT. It codes for CATQGFGNTIYF.

The chain uses TRBV2 and TRBJ1-5, with 10 bases fitting TRBD1. The germline gives CDR1 SNHLY, CDR2 FYNNEI. This CDR3 region has 17 residues. J gave up 1 base and V 7 bases, and 10 bases lay outside the gene matches. The CDR3 DNA follows: TGTGCCAGCATCCGGGACAGGGGATTGGGAAGCAATCAGCCCCAGCATTTT. Translation: CASIRDRGLGSNQPQHF.

The rearrangement joins TRBV6-2 or TRBV6-3 to TRBJ1-1; the D is unclear. V was clipped by 5 bases and J by 3 bases, with 10 bases between them. CDR3 size: 13 residues. CDR1 and CDR2 (germline): MNHEY, SVGEGT. The CDR3 loop is CASSPNRDTEAFF. CDR3 nucleotides: TGTGCCAGCAGTCCAAACCGGGACACTGAAGCTTTCTTT.

This sequence joins TRBV5-5 and TRBJ2-2; the D is unclear. CDR1 is SGHKS and CDR2 is YYEKEE in the germline V gene (reference sequence). V was clipped by 2 bases and J by 3 bases, with 11 bases between them. The CDR3 has 15 residues. CDR3 bases: TGTGCCAGCAGCTTTGGGCATCGCGACACCGGGGAGCTGTTTTTT. Its protein product is CASSFGHRDTGELFF.

The J gene is TRBJ2-1, the V gene TRBV10-3; 8 bases align to TRBD2. The CDR3 extends over 13 amino acids. Losses at the gene ends were 8 bases for V and 8 bases for J; bases not matched to a gene: 8. Germline CDR1 reads ENHRY; CDR2 reads SYGVKD. The CDR3 DNA sequence: TGTGCCATCTCCCGGGGGGGCAGCGATGAGCAGTTCTTC. Residues: CAISRGGSDEQFF.

A note on this clone: Relative to the germline gene, one junction end is altered; a read error may explain this. The chain recombines TRBV2 with TRBJ2-3; 9 nucleotides line up with TRBD1. This CDR3 contains 15 residues. Germline lookup yields CDR1 SNHLY and CDR2 FYNNEI. The CDR3: CAGSKDRGLSDTQYF. CDR3 nucleotide sequence: TGTGCCGGCAGTAAGGACAGGGGCCTCTCAGATACGCAGTATTTT.

This clone was recorded once. The chain is built from TRBV3-1 (or the pseudogene TRBV3-2) and TRBJ2-3; TRBD2 matches at 14 bases. Germline-derived CDR1 and CDR2 are LGHDT and YNNKEL (reference sequence). V gave up 3 bases and J gave up 6 bases; unmatched junction bases: 8. This CDR3 contains 17 residues. The CDR3 nucleotides are TGTGCCAGCAGCCATGGGACTAGCGGGGGACCCCGGGATACGCAGTATTTT. This translates into CASSHGTSGGPRDTQYF.

J is TRBJ1-1 and V is TRBV30; perhaps TRBD1 as D (6 bases). This CDR3 has 19 amino acids. Germline CDR1 is GTSNPN and CDR2 is SVGIG (reference sequence). V was pared by 3 bases and J by 2 bases, with 28 bases between. CDR3 bases: TGTGCCTGGAGGCCGATCCTTCCCGGGGGCGCGGGGGTTAACACTGAAGCTTTCTTT. It is translated as CAWRPILPGGAGVNTEAFF.

This clone was seen once. This chain uses TRBV19 with TRBJ2-1, with 7 bases that match TRBD1. This CDR3 has 15 amino acids. Germline CDR1 and CDR2: LNHDA and SQIVND (reference sequence). With 3 bases clipped from V and 8 bases from J, the junction kept 10 bases outside the gene matches. CDR3 DNA: TGTGCCAGTAGTATCAACAGGGGTTCTTTGGATGAGCAGTTCTTC. Amino acid sequence: CASSINRGSLDEQFF.

The genes are TRBV2 and TRBJ1-6, with D uncertain. The CDR3 is 13 amino acids. The germline V gene encodes CDR1 SNHLY and CDR2 FYNNEI. Trimming took 7 bases from V and 5 from J, leaving 9 bases between them. CDR3 amino acids: CASIPGNNSPLHF. The CDR3 nucleotides are TGTGCCAGCATCCCCGGGAATAATTCACCCCTCCACTTT.

The chain joins TRBV12-5 to TRBJ1-1; tentative D call: TRBD1 (5 bases). CDR3 size: 13 residues. Trimming removed 5 bases from V and 11 bases from J, with 18 bases in between. In germline, CDR1 is LGHNT, CDR2 FRNRAP. CDR3 sequence: CASGPDKGPRAFF. The CDR3 DNA reads as TGTGCTAGTGGTCCCGACAAGGGGCCAAGGGCTTTCTTT.

The gene calls are TRBV19 and TRBJ1-1; no clear D. The ends were cut back, 3 bases at V and 3 bases at J, with 8 bases in the middle. This CDR3 is built from 13 residues. Germline V lookup: CDR1 LNHDA, CDR2 SQIVND (reference sequence). DNA for the CDR3: TGTGCCAGTAGTATGAGAGGAGACACTGAAGCTTTCTTT. As protein: CASSMRGDTEAFF.